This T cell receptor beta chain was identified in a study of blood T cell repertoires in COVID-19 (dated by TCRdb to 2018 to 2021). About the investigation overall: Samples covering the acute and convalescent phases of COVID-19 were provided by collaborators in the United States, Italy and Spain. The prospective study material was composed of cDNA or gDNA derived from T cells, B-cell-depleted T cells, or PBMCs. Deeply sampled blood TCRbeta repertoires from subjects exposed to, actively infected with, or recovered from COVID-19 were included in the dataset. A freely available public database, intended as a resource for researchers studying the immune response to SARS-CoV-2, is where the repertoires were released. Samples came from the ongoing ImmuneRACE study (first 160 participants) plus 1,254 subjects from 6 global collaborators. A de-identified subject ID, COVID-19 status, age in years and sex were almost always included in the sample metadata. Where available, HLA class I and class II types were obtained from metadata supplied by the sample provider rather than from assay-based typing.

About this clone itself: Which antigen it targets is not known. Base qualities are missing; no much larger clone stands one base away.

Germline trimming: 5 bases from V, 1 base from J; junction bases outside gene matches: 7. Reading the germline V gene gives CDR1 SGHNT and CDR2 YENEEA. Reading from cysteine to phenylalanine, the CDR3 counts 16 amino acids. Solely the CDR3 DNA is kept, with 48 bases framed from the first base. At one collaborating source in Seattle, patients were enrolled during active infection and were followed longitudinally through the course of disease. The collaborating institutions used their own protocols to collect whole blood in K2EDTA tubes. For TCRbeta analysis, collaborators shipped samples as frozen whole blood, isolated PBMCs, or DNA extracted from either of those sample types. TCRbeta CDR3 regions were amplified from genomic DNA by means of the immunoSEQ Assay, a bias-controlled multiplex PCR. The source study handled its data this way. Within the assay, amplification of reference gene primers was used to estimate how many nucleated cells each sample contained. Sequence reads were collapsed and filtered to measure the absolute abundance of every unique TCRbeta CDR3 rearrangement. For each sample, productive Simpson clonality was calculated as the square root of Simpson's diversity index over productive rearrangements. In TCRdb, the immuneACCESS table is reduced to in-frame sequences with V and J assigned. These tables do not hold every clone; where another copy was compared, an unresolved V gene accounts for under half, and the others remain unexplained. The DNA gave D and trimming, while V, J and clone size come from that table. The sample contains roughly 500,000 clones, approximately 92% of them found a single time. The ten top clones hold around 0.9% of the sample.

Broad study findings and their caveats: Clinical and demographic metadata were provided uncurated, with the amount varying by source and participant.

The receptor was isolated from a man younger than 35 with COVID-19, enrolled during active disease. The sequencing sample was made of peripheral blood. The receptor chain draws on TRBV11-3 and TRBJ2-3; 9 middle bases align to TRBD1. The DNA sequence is TGTGCCAGCAGCCCAGGGACAGGGTCCCGCACAGATACGCAGTATTTT. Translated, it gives CASSPGTGSRTDTQYF. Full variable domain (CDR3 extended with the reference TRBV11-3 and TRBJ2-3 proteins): EAGVVQSPRYKIIEKKQPVAFWCNPISGHNTLYWYLQNLGQGPELLIRYENEEAVDDSQLPKDRFSAERLKGVDSTLKIQPAELGDSAVYLCASSPGTGSRTDTQYFGPGTRLTVL.